This passage covers 26 T cell receptor beta chains from one sample sequenced in a study of response to subunit inactivated influenza vaccine. MiXCR, applied by TCRdb to the RT-PCR reads, yields one record per CDR3 protein. The sample has approximately 500,000 distinct CDR3 sequences; 10% to 15% are singletons. The material was PBMCs from blood, obtained 35 to 45 days after vaccination. The receptor source for this set is a man in his forties or fifties who received an inactivated influenza vaccine.

This clonotype occurred a few times. CDR3 in amino acids: CASSRRGNGYTF. The CDR3 nucleotides are TGTGCCAGCAGCCGACGCGGGAACGGCTACACCTTC. The chain employs TRBV12-3 or TRBV12-4 and TRBJ1-2; D is undetermined. V lost 6 bases and J 8 bases, leaving 13 bases between the germline ends. This CDR3 region has 12 residues.

V usage is TRBV5-1 and J usage is TRBJ2-2; 7 nucleotides match TRBD1. Germline CDR1 SGHRS, CDR2 YFSETQ. J lost 3 bases, V lost 7 bases, and 9 bases had no gene match. This CDR3 is 15 amino acids long. The chain's CDR3 is CASSRGNYDTGELFF. CDR3 bases: TGCGCCAGCTCCAGGGGGAATTACGACACCGGGGAGCTGTTTTTT.

This clonotype was picked up a small number of times. The J gene is TRBJ2-2, the V gene TRBV27; 13 nucleotides agree with TRBD2. The CDR3 loop spans 16 amino acids. Germline lookup yields CDR1 MNHEY and CDR2 SMNVEV (reference sequence). Trimming at V came to 5 bases and at J to 5 bases, leaving 5 bases not matched to a gene. The CDR3 DNA sequence: TGTGCCAGCAGTCACGGACTAGCGGGGGATACCGGGGAGCTGTTTTTT. Protein sequence: CASSHGLAGDTGELFF.

The chain employs TRBV3-1 and TRBJ1-1; D remains ambiguous. The germline V and J ends were trimmed by 2 bases and 4 bases, with 2 bases remaining between them. The CDR3 is 11 residues long. The germline V gene has CDR1 LGHDT and CDR2 YNNKEL (reference sequence). The CDR3 DNA reads as TGTGCCAGCAGCCAATTCACTGAAGCTTTCTTT. Its protein is CASSQFTEAFF.

The chain uses TRBV5-5 and TRBJ2-5; a weak D match, TRBD1 (5 bases). In germline, CDR1 is SGHKS, CDR2 YYEKEE (reference sequence). V shed 4 bases and J shed 5 bases, with 15 bases lying between them. This CDR3 has 14 residues. In DNA form, the CDR3 reads TGTGCCAGCAGCCCCGTAGGGGTAGGTGAGACCCAGTACTTC. This codes for CASSPVGVGETQYF.

This clonotype has ten or more counts. The J gene is TRBJ2-2, the V gene TRBV4-3; 7 nucleotides agree with TRBD2. The CDR3 is 13 amino acids. V was pared by 11 bases and J by 1 base, with 4 bases of the junction left unmatched. Germline V gene lookup returns CDR1 LGHNA and CDR2 YSLEER. CDR3 protein: CAVGGMNTGELFF. The DNA of the CDR3 is TGCGCCGTCGGGGGGATGAACACCGGGGAGCTGTTTTTT.

The CDR3: CASSPPGGSLGNVLTF. CDR3 nucleotides: TGTGCCAGCAGTCCGCCAGGTGGGAGTTTAGGCAACGTCCTGACTTTC. The genes are TRBV28 and TRBJ2-6; the D gene is possibly TRBD2 (5 bases). Looked up from germline, CDR1 is MDHEN and CDR2 is SYDVKM. V was cut by 5 bases and J by 9 bases, with 20 bases left in between. The CDR3 is 16 amino acids.

This clonotype was seen a few times. V gene TRBV4-3 combines with J gene TRBJ2-1; 11 bases line up with TRBD2. Per the germline V gene, CDR1 is LGHNA and CDR2 is YSLEER. V was pared by 3 bases and J by 0 bases, with 4 bases of the junction left unmatched. The CDR3 extends over 17 amino acids. The CDR3 sequence is CASSQRLAGNSYNEQFF. The CDR3 nucleotides read TGCGCCAGCAGCCAGCGACTAGCGGGGAACTCCTACAATGAGCAGTTCTTC.

This clonotype has a count of ten or more. The chain is built from TRBV7-2 and TRBJ1-3; no clear D. This CDR3 region has 14 residues. CDR1 and CDR2 from the germline V gene are SGHTA and FQGNSA. Trimming removed 2 bases at V and 0 bases at J, with 5 bases between. CDR3 region: CASSLRNSGNTIYF. The CDR3 DNA sequence: TGTGCCAGCAGCTTAAGAAACTCTGGAAACACCATATATTTT. Full variable domain (outside the CDR3, taken from reference TRBV7-2 and TRBJ1-3): GAGVSQSPSNKVTEKGKDVELRCDPISGHTALYWYRQSLGQGLEFLIYFQGNSAPDKSGLPSDRFSAERTGGSVSTLTIQRTQQEDSAVYLCASSLRNSGNTIYFGEGSWLTVV.

This clonotype has more than one count but fewer than ten. The chain carries TRBV20-1 and TRBJ2-1; no definite D call. This CDR3 is 14 amino acids long. V shed 0 bases and J shed 1 base, with 7 bases lying between them. Germline values: CDR1 DFQATT, CDR2 SNEGSKA (reference sequence). The CDR3 sequence is CSARDKGSYNEQFF. The CDR3 coding sequence is TGCAGTGCTAGAGATAAGGGTTCCTACAATGAGCAGTTCTTC.

This chain connects TRBV7-6 to TRBJ2-3; weak D call: TRBD2 (6 bases). V dropped 5 bases and J dropped 0 bases, with 12 bases sitting between them. CDR3 size: 15 residues. Germline V gene sequence: CDR1 SGHVS, CDR2 FNYEAQ. CDR3 amino acids: CASSPMGGSTDTQYF. The DNA of the CDR3 is TGTGCCAGCAGCCCTATGGGGGGTAGCACAGATACGCAGTATTTT.

The rearrangement joins TRBV4-3 to TRBJ2-1; 12 nucleotides align to TRBD1. Looked up from germline, CDR1 is LGHNA and CDR2 is YSLEER. This CDR3 is built from 15 residues. Trimming removed 4 bases from V and 8 bases from J; junction bases left unmatched: 6. The CDR3 here is CASSPGQGAVYEQFF. The CDR3 region has the DNA TGCGCCAGCAGCCCGGGACAGGGGGCGGTCTATGAGCAGTTCTTC.

This clonotype was observed a handful of times. This chain uses TRBV20-1 with TRBJ1-2, with 7 bases identical to TRBD1. This CDR3 contains 12 residues. CDR1 is DFQATT and CDR2 is SNEGSKA in the germline V gene (reference sequence). This CDR3 is CSPRGGEYGYTF. The DNA of the CDR3 is TGCAGCCCTAGAGGGGGCGAGTATGGCTACACCTTC.

The genes are TRBV20-1 and TRBJ1-1, with D possibly matching TRBD1 (6 bases). Trimming stripped 0 bases from V and 0 bases from J, with 11 bases between. In germline, CDR1 is DFQATT, CDR2 SNEGSKA (reference sequence). The CDR3 has 15 amino acids. The CDR3 is CSARDWAGVNTEAFF. The CDR3 nucleotides read TGCAGTGCTAGAGATTGGGCAGGGGTGAACACTGAAGCTTTCTTT.

This clonotype was detected a few times. The chain links TRBV6-5 to TRBJ2-5; no clear D. The germline CDR1 and CDR2 sequences are MNHEY and SVGAGI. The V gene lost 8 bases and the J gene lost 5 bases, with 12 bases spanning the gap. The CDR3 is made up of 12 amino acids. Written as DNA, the CDR3 is TGTGCCAGCGCCGCGGTAGGGGAGACCCAGTACTTC. It is translated as CASAAVGETQYF.

This clonotype came up many times. This chain links TRBV6-5 with TRBJ2-3, with D perhaps TRBD1 (6 bases). The germline V and J ends were trimmed by 3 bases and 1 base, with 11 bases remaining between them. Looked up from germline, CDR1 is MNHEY and CDR2 is SVGAGI. The CDR3 is made up of 15 amino acids. The CDR3 loop is CASSYESGGTDTQYF. In nucleotides, the CDR3 is TGTGCCAGCAGTTATGAGTCAGGGGGCACAGATACGCAGTATTTT.

This chain connects TRBV11-2 to TRBJ2-3, with 14 bases lining up with TRBD2. The germline V gene has CDR1 SGHAT and CDR2 FQNNGV. The junction had 8 bases not matched to a gene; V was cut back by 3 bases and J by 6 bases. The CDR3 is 17 residues long. CDR3 amino acids: CASSLETSGGAWDTQYF. CDR3 DNA: TGTGCCAGCAGCTTGGAGACTAGCGGGGGGGCATGGGATACGCAGTATTTT. Full variable domain (rest looked up from reference TRBV11-2 and TRBJ2-3): EAGVAQSPRYKIIEKRQSVAFWCNPISGHATLYWYQQILGQGPKLLIQFQNNGVVDDSQLPKDRFSAERLKGVDSTLKIQPAKLEDSAVYLCASSLETSGGAWDTQYFGPGTRLTVL.

The genes are TRBV6-1 and TRBJ1-6; no clear D gene. CDR1 is MNHNS, CDR2 SASEGT, per germline. The CDR3 is 16 residues long. V was clipped by 4 bases and J by 0 bases, with 10 bases between them. The DNA of the CDR3 is TGTGCCAGCAGTGCTCACCTGAGCTCCTATAATTCACCCCTCCACTTT. Amino acids: CASSAHLSSYNSPLHF.

This clonotype was observed a few times. This chain uses TRBV7-2 with TRBJ2-5; 10 bases line up with TRBD1. This CDR3 region has 15 residues. After removal of 5 bases from V and 5 bases from J, the junction contained 8 bases not matched to a gene. In germline, CDR1 is SGHTA, CDR2 FQGNSA. The CDR3 loop is CASSPDRGRAETQYF. CDR3 sequence (DNA): TGTGCCAGCAGCCCAGACAGGGGGCGCGCGGAGACCCAGTACTTC.

This clonotype was recorded a few times. V usage is TRBV20-1 and J usage is TRBJ2-7; 8 bases are shared with TRBD1. This CDR3 has 16 residues. Per the germline V gene, CDR1 is DFQATT and CDR2 is SNEGSKA (reference sequence). V was pared by 0 bases and J by 0 bases, with 7 bases of the junction left unmatched. Written as DNA, the CDR3 is TGCAGTGCTAGAGATCCGAGACAGGGGTTCTCCTACGAGCAGTACTTC. It encodes CSARDPRQGFSYEQYF.

This clonotype was picked up many times. The chain recombines TRBV20-1 with TRBJ2-1; 7 bases agree with TRBD1. Per germline, CDR1 DFQATT and CDR2 SNEGSKA (reference sequence). Trimming at V came to 2 bases and at J to 6 bases, leaving 10 bases not matched to a gene. The CDR3 consists of 15 residues. This CDR3 is CSARYQGDKINEQFF. The CDR3 nucleotides are TGCAGTGCTAGATATCAGGGGGACAAGATCAATGAGCAGTTCTTC.

This clonotype has just a few counts. The V gene is TRBV5-1, the J gene TRBJ2-3; 10 bases fit TRBD2. The germline gives CDR1 SGHRS, CDR2 YFSETQ. J was trimmed by 4 bases and V by 3 bases; bases with no gene match: 8. This CDR3 has 16 residues. The CDR3 loop reads CASSSGPGLAPDTQYF. CDR3 sequence (DNA): TGCGCCAGCAGCTCGGGTCCGGGACTAGCGCCAGATACGCAGTATTTT.

This clonotype was seen at least ten times. This chain uses TRBV7-2 with TRBJ1-2, with 9 bases fitting TRBD1. Germline V gene sequence: CDR1 SGHTA, CDR2 FQGNSA. There are 16 residues in the CDR3. The trim removed 3 bases at V and 4 bases at J, leaving 9 bases unmatched. The CDR3: CASSFAGTGFSYGYTF. The CDR3 DNA reads as TGTGCCAGCAGCTTCGCCGGGACAGGGTTCTCCTATGGCTACACCTTC.

The chain is built from TRBV11-2 and TRBJ2-5; D is perhaps TRBD1 (5 bases). The CDR3 runs 17 residues. The germline CDR1 and CDR2 sequences are SGHAT and FQNNGV. Trimming cost V 0 bases and J 2 bases, with 16 bases left between them. The CDR3 nucleotides are TGTGCCAGCAGCTTAGATGGCCAGGGATGGTCTCAAGAGACCCAGTACTTC. Amino acid sequence: CASSLDGQGWSQETQYF.

This clonotype occurred a few times. The gene calls are TRBV12-3 or TRBV12-4 and TRBJ2-1; weak D call: TRBD2 (6 bases). V gave up 4 bases and J gave up 6 bases, with 19 bases separating them. The CDR3 is made up of 16 amino acids. In nucleotides, the CDR3 is TGTGCCAGCAGTTCCGACGCCCTTACCGGGGGCAATGAGCAGTTCTTC. Its translation is CASSSDALTGGNEQFF.

This chain links TRBV4-2 with TRBJ2-7, with a possible D match to TRBD2 (5 bases). With 0 bases removed from V and 7 bases from J, the gap between germline ends came to 10 bases. The CDR3 is 13 residues long. Germline V lookup: CDR1 LGHNA, CDR2 YNFKEQ. CDR3 protein: CASSQEGTGEQYF. The CDR3, as DNA: TGTGCCAGCAGCCAAGAAGGCACGGGAGAGCAGTACTTC.